Here is one T cell receptor (beta chain) with its context. From germline, CDR1 is MGHRA and CDR2 YSYEKL. This CDR3 is built from 15 residues. V lost 0 bases to trimming and J lost 5 bases, with 11 bases between them. This sample stems from a study of a mutant IDH1 vaccine in newly diagnosed glioma. TCRdb keeps only in-frame clones here, not all; method: immunoSEQ multiplex PCR. The sample consists of about 66,000 clones, approximately 86% of them appearing once. Time point reported: baseline, week 1 (first vaccination visit). Described treatment: pre-vaccination baseline after standard-of-care therapy. Donor tumors were new WHO grade 3 or 4 IDH1-mutant, ATRX-lost astrocytomas.

The V and J genes are TRBV4-1 and TRBJ1-5; D unclear. This receptor was taken from a man aged 25 to 40 with glioma. The source was PBMCs, collected from a glioma patient treated with radiotherapy, temozolomide or both. CDR3 in DNA: TGCGCCAGCAGCCAAGATTTATGGGGTGATCAGCCCCAGCATTTT. Amino acids: CASSQDLWGDQPQHF.